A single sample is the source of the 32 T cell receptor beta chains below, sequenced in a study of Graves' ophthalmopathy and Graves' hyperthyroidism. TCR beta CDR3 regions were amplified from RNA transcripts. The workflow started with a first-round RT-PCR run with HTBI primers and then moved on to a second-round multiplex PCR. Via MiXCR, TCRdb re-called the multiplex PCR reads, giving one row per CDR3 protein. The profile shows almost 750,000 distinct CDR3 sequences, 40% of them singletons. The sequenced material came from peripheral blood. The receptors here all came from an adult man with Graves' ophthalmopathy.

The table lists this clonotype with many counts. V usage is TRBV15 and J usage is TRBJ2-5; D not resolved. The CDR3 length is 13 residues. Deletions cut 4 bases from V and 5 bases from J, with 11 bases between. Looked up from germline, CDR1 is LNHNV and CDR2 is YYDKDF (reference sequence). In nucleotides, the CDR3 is TGTGCCACCAGCAACGAGGTCGGGGAGACCCAGTACTTC. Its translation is CATSNEVGETQYF.

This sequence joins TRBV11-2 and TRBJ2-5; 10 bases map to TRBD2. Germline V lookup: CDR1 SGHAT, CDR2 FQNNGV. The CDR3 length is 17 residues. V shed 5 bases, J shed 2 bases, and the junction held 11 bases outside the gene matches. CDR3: CASSPRLAGARQETQYF. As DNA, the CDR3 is TGTGCCAGCAGCCCCCGGCTAGCGGGGGCCCGACAAGAGACCCAGTACTTC.

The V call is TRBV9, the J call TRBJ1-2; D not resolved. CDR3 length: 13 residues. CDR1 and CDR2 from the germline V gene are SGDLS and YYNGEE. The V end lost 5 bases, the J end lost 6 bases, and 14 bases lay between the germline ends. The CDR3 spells CASRKKGVHGYTF. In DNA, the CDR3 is TGTGCCAGCAGGAAGAAGGGTGTTCATGGCTACACCTTC.

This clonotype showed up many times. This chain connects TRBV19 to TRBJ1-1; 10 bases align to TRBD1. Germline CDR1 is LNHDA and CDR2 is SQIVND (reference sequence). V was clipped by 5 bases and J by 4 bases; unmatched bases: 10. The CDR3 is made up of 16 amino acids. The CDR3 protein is CASSDPTGTGATEAFF. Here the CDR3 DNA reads TGTGCCAGTAGTGATCCCACCGGGACAGGGGCCACTGAAGCTTTCTTT.

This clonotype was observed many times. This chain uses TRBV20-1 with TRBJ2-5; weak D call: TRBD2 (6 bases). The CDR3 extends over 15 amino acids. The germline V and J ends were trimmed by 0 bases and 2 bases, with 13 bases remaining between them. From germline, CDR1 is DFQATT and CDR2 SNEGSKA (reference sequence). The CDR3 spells CSARDGGGIQETQYF. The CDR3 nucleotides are TGCAGTGCTAGAGACGGTGGGGGGATTCAAGAGACCCAGTACTTC.

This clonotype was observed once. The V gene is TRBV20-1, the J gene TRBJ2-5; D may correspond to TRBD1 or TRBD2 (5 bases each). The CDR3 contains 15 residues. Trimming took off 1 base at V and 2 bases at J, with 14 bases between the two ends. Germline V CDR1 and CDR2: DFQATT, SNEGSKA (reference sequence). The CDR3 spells CSARAPGPFQETQYF. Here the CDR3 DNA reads TGCAGTGCTAGAGCCCCGGGACCATTTCAAGAGACCCAGTACTTC.

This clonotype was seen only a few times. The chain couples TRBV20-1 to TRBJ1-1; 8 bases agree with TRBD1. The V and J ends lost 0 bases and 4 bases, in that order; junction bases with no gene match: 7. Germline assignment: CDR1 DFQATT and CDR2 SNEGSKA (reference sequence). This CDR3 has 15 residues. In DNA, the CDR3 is TGCAGTGCTAGAGATCAGGTAACAGGGGGCACTGAAGCTTTCTTT. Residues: CSARDQVTGGTEAFF.

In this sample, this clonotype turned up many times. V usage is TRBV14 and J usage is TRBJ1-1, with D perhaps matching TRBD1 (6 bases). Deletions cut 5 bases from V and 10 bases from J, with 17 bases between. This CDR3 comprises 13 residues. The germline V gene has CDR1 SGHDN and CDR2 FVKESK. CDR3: CASSFTGQSSAFF. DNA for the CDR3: TGTGCCAGCAGCTTCACGGGACAATCGTCAGCTTTCTTT.

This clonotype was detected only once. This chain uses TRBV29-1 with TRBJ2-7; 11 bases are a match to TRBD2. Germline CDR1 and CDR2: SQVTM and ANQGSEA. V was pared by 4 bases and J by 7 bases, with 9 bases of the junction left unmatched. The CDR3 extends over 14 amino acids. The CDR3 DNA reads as TGCAGCGTTGGCGGGACTAGCGGAACCAATGAGCAGTACTTC. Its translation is CSVGGTSGTNEQYF.

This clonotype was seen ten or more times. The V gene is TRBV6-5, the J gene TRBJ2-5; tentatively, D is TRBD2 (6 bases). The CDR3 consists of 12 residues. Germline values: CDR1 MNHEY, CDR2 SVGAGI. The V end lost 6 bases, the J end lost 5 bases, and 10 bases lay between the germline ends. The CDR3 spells CASRSGVETQYF. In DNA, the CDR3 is TGTGCCAGCAGATCGGGAGTGGAGACCCAGTACTTC.

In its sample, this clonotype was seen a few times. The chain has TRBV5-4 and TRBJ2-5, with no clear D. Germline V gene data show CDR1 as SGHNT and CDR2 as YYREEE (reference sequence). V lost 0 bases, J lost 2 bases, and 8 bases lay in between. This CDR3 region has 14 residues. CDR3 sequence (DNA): TGTGCCAGCAGCTTGGGCTCGAAGCAAGAGACCCAGTACTTC. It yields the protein CASSLGSKQETQYF.

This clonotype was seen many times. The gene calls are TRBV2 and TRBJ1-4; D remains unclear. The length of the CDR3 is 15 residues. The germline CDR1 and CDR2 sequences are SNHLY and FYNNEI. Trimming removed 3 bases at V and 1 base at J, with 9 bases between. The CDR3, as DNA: TGTGCCAGCAGTGAGGCAGGAGGAACTAATGAAAAACTGTTTTTT. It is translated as CASSEAGGTNEKLFF.

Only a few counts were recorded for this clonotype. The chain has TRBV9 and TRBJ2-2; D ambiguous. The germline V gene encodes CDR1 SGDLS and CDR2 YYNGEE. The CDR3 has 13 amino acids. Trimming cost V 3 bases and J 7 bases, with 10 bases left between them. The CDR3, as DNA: TGTGCCAGCAGCGCGACGGTAAACGGGGAGCTGTTTTTT. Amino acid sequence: CASSATVNGELFF.

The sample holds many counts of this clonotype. In nucleotides, the CDR3 is TGCAGCGTTGGGGCGACGGGGGGGGAGACCCAGTACTTC. Encoded protein: CSVGATGGETQYF. The chain has TRBV29-1 and TRBJ2-5; 8 nucleotides align to TRBD2. The CDR3 has 13 residues. V was clipped by 4 bases and J by 5 bases; unmatched bases: 6. CDR1 is SQVTM and CDR2 is ANQGSEA in the germline V gene.

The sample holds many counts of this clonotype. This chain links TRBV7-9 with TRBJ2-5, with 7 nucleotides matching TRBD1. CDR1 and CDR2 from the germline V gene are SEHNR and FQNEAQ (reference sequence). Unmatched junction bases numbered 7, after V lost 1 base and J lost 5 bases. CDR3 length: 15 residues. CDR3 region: CASSLGNRGLETQYF. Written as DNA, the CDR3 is TGTGCCAGCAGCTTAGGGAACAGGGGCCTGGAGACCCAGTACTTC.

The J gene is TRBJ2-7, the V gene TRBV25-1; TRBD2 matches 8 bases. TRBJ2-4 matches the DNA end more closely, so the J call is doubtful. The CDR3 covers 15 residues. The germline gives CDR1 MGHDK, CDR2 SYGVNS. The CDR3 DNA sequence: TGTGCCAGCAGCGTAGAGGGCGGGAGGACAGACATTCAGTACTTC. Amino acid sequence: CASSVEGGRTDIQYF.

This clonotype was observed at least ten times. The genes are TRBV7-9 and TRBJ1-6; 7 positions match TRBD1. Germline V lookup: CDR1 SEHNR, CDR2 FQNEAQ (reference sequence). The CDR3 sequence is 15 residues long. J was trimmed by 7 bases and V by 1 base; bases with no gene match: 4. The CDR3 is CASSLVPGGNSPLHF. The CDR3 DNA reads TGTGCCAGCAGCTTAGTTCCAGGGGGAAATTCACCCCTCCACTTT.

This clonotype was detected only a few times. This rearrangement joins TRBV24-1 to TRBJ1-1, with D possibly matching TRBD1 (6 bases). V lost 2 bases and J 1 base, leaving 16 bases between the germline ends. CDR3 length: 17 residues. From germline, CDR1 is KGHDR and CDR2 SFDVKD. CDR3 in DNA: TGTGCCACCAGTGATTCAAGGGGGGACATAAGGAACACTGAAGCTTTCTTT. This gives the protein CATSDSRGDIRNTEAFF.

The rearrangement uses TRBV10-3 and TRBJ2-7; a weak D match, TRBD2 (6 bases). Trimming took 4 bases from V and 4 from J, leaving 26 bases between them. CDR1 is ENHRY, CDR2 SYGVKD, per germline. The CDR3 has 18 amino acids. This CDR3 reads CAISGIAGFAETYYEQYF. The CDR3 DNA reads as TGTGCCATCAGTGGTATTGCGGGGTTTGCAGAGACCTATTACGAGCAGTACTTC.

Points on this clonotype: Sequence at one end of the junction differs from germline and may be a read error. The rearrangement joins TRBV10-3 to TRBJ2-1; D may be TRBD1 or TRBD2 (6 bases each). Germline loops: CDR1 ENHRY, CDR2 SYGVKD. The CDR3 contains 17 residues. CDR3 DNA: TGTGCCAGCAGTGAAGGGGGGACAATCAGTCTCTACAATGAGCAGTTCTTC. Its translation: CASSEGGTISLYNEQFF.

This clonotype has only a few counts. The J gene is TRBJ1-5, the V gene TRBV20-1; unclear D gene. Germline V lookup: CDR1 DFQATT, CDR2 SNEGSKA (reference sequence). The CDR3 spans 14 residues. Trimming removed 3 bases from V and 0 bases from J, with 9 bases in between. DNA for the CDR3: TGCAGTGCTAGTCTTGGGAATAGCAATCAGCCCCAGCATTTT. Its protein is CSASLGNSNQPQHF.

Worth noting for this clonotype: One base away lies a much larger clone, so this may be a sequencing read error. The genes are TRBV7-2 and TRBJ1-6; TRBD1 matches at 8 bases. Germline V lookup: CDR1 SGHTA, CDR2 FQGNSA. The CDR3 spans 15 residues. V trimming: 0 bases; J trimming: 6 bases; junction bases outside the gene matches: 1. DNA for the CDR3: TGTGCCAGCAGCTTAGCTGACAGGGGTAATTCACCCCTCCACTTT. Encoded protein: CASSLADRGNSPLHF.

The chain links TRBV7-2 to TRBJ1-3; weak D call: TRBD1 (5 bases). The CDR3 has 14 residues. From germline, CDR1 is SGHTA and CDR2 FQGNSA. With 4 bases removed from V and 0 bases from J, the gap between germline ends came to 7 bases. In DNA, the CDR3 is TGTGCCAGCAGCTGGGGGGTCTCTGGAAACACCATATATTTT. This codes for CASSWGVSGNTIYF.

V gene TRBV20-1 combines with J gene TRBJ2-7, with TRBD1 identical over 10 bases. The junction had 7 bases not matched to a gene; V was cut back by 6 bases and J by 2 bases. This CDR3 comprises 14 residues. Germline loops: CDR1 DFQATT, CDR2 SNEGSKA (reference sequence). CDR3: CSATSGQGTYEQYF. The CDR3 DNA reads TGCAGTGCAACATCGGGACAGGGGACCTACGAGCAGTACTTC.

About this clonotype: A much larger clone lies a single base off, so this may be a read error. CDR3 amino acids: CASSWFERERYF. CDR3 DNA: TGTGCCAGCAGCTGGTTCGAGAGGGAGCGGTACTTC. This chain uses TRBV7-7 with TRBJ2-7; D is perhaps TRBD2 (5 bases). The CDR3 runs to 12 residues. CDR1 is SSHAT and CDR2 is FNYEAQ in the germline V gene (reference sequence).

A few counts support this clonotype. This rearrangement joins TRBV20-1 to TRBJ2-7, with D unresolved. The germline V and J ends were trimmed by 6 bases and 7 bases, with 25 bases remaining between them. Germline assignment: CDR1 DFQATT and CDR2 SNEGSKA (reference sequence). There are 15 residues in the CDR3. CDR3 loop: CSAARWVSHMGEQYF. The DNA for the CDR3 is TGCAGTGCCGCCCGGTGGGTCAGTCATATGGGGGAGCAGTACTTC.

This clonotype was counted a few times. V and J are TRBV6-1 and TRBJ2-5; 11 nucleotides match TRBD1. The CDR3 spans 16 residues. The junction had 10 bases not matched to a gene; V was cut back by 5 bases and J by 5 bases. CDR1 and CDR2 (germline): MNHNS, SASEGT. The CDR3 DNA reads TGTGCCAGCAGTTACACCGGGACAGGGGGTCGGGAGACCCAGTACTTC. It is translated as CASSYTGTGGRETQYF.

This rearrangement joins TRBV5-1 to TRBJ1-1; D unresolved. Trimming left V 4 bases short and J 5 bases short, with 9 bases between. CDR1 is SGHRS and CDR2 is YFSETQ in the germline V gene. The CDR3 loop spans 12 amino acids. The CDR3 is CASSKGKTEAFF. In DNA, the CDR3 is TGCGCCAGCAGCAAAGGGAAGACTGAAGCTTTCTTT.

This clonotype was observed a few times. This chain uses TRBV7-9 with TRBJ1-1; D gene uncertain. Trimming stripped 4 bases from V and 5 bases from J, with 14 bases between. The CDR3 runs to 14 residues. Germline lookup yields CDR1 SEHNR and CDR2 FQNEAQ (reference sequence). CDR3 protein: CASSYSDIGTEAFF. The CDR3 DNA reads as TGTGCCAGCAGCTACAGTGATATCGGGACTGAAGCTTTCTTT.

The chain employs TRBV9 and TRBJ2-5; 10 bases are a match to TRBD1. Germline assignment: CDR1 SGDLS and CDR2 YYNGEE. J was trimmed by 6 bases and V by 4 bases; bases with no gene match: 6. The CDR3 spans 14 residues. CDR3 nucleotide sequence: TGTGCCAGCAGCCAAAGGGGACAGGGGCAGACCCAGTACTTC. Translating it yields CASSQRGQGQTQYF.

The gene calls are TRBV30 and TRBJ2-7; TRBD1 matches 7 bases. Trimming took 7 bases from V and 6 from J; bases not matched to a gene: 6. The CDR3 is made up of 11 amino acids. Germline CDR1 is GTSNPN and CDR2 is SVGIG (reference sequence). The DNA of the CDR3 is TGTGCCTTTGACAGGGAAGGCGAGCAGTACTTC. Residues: CAFDREGEQYF.

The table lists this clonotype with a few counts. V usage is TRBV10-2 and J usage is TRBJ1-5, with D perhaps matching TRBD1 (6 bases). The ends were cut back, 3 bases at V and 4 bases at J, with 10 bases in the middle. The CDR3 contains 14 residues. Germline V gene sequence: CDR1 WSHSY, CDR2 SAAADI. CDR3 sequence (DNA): TGCGCCAGCAGTGATGGGGGGCAAAATCAGCCCCAGCATTTT. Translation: CASSDGGQNQPQHF.